This T cell receptor (beta chain) was captured in a study of CD8 T cells in ankylosing spondylitis. Overall study findings and caveats: Apparently characteristic of ankylosing spondylitis blood was a TCR beta motif (roughly eight highly homologous variants).

This clonotype turned up a few times. Its antigen is unidentified. Researchers built TCR beta libraries using quantitative 5'-RACE with molecular barcodes. TCRdb independently ran MiXCR on the 5' RACE reads; one entry per CDR3 protein. The table lists 200,000 to 250,000 distinct CDR3 sequences, roughly 18% of them singletons. The CDR3 contains 13 residues. The V gene lost 4 bases and the J gene lost 5 bases, with 11 bases spanning the gap. Germline values: CDR1 SQVTM, CDR2 ANQGSEA. The source of this sequence is a male donor with ankylosing spondylitis. The sequenced sample consisted of blood, either unsorted or a sorted T cell fraction (not recorded which). The gene calls are TRBV29-1 and TRBJ1-4; D might be TRBD1 (6 bases). CDR3 coding DNA: TGCAGCGTTGTGGCAGGGGTAAATGAAAAACTGTTTTTT. Translating it yields CSVVAGVNEKLFF.